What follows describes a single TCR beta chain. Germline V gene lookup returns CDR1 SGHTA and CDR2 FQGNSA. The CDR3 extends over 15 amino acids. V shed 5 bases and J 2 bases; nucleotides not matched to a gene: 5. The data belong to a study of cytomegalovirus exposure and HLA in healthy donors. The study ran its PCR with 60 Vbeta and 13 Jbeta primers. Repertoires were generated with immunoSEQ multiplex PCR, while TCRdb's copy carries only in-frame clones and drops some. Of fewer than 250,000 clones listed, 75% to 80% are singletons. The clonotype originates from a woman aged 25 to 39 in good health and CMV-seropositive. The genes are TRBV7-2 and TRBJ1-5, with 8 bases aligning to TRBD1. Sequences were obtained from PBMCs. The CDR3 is CASSPSTGGNQPQHF. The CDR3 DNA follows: TGTGCCAGCAGCCCATCGACAGGGGGCAATCAGCCCCAGCATTTT. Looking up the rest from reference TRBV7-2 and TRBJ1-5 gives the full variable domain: GAGVSQSPSNKVTEKGKDVELRCDPISGHTALYWYRQSLGQGLEFLIYFQGNSAPDKSGLPSDRFSAERTGGSVSTLTIQRTQQEDSAVYLCASSPSTGGNQPQHFGDGTRLSIL.